These T cell receptor beta chains were read from a single sample in a study of shared clonotypes between healthy human individuals. Clones were sequenced by immunoSEQ multiplex PCR, and TCRdb holds only the in-frame ones, with some missing. The data hold about 650,000 clones, with around 95% observed a single time. Specimen: naive CD8+ T cells sorted from blood. The receptor source for this set is a woman younger than 45 in good health. Each CDR3 is given with its conserved first and last residue. The order of the fields is V gene, CDR3 protein.

v_gene: TRBV14
CDR3aa: CASSPQDTGELFF

v_gene: TRBV6-5
CDR3aa: CASNGAPYTEAFF

v_gene: TRBV7-9
CDR3aa: CASSAPQGAVTQYF

v_gene: TRBV5-6
CDR3aa: CASSEDRDYGYTF

v_gene: TRBV14
CDR3aa: CASSPFGGTQYF

v_gene: TRBV2
CDR3aa: CASGTAYQETQYF

v_gene: TRBV5-6
CDR3aa: CASSAGDTEAFF

v_gene: TRBV19
CDR3aa: CASLGLGGELFF

v_gene: TRBV10-3
CDR3aa: CAIREQGYKENGYTF

v_gene: TRBV5-1
CDR3aa: CASRAPGQLYEQYF

v_gene: TRBV25-1
CDR3aa: CASGWGHDEQFF

v_gene: TRBV5-4
CDR3aa: CASSAGQGVTSNTEAFF

v_gene: TRBV27
CDR3aa: CASSPKYSSYNEQFF

v_gene: TRBV27
CDR3aa: CASSLMGGPSLQETQYF

v_gene: TRBV28
CDR3aa: CASSPGLAGVEDTQYF

v_gene: TRBV6-5
CDR3aa: CASSYYAGPGGYTF

v_gene: TRBV2
CDR3aa: CASSVLGNTGELFF

v_gene: TRBV10-3
CDR3aa: CAISAAPSVGIDEQFF

v_gene: TRBV5-1
CDR3aa: CASSLEAGGYREQFF

v_gene: TRBV2
CDR3aa: CASSGTSGPSYEQYF

v_gene: TRBV5-6
CDR3aa: CASSFFFGSGREFF

v_gene: TRBV4-1
CDR3aa: CASSQDRDFSYEQYF

v_gene: TRBV7-6
CDR3aa: CASSTSSGSGKGNEQFF

v_gene: TRBV25-1
CDR3aa: CASSRQESSYNEQFF

v_gene: TRBV2
CDR3aa: CASNQPSSGTYTDTQYF

v_gene: TRBV25-1
CDR3aa: CASSESGGSYEQYF

v_gene: TRBV6-1
CDR3aa: CATIPLPREQYF

v_gene: TRBV30
CDR3aa: CAWSPGLAGETDTQYF

v_gene: TRBV28
CDR3aa: CASGSDYGYTF

v_gene: TRBV4-1
CDR3aa: CASSIRQGALYEQYF

v_gene: TRBV28
CDR3aa: CASSLLSRGNTDTQYF

v_gene: TRBV7-9
CDR3aa: CASSLLAGGDNEQFF

v_gene: TRBV6-5
CDR3aa: CASSYSVSQPDNEQFF

v_gene: TRBV6-5
CDR3aa: CASSYFGGQPQHF

v_gene: TRBV27
CDR3aa: CASSLVGAGEAFF

v_gene: TRBV25-1
CDR3aa: CASSEHFSTGGFYGYTF

v_gene: TRBV29-1
CDR3aa: CSVEFGGRGFGYEQYF

v_gene: TRBV7-9
CDR3aa: CASGPGQWNEKLFF

v_gene: TRBV27
CDR3aa: CASSSLGSGMPQHF

v_gene: TRBV11-2
CDR3aa: CASSLAHDYGYTF

v_gene: TRBV6-4
CDR3aa: CASSVGQGNYNEQFF

v_gene: TRBV27
CDR3aa: CASTPGSSYEQYF

v_gene: TRBV7-9
CDR3aa: CASSLDIAESNYGYTF

v_gene: TRBV6-1
CDR3aa: CASSEGGAPGEYF

v_gene: TRBV9
CDR3aa: CASSTYGVALSTDTQYF